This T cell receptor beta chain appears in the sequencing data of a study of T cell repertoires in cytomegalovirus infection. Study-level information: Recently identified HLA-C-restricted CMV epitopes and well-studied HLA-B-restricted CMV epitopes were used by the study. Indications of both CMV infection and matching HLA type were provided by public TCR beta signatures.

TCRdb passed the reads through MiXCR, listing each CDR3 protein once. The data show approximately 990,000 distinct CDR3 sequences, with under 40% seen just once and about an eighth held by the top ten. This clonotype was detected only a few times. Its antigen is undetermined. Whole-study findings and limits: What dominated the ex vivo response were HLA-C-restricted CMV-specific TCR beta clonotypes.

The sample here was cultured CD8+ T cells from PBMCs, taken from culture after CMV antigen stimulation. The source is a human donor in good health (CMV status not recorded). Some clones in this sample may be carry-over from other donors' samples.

CDR3 protein: CASSLFGGGPSSYNEQFF. CDR3 coding DNA: TGTGCCAGCAGCTTATTCGGGGGGGGACCCAGCTCCTACAATGAGCAGTTCTTC. The chain joins TRBV7-8 to TRBJ2-1, with 8 bases lining up with TRBD2. Germline V gene lookup returns CDR1 SGHVS and CDR2 FQNEAQ. CDR3 length: 18 amino acids. The trim removed 2 bases at V and 0 bases at J, leaving 9 bases unmatched.